This TCR beta chain was identified during a study of post-analysis software for immune sequencing data. Turning to the study itself: The patients showed relapsing-remitting, secondary progressive and progressive-relapsing multiple sclerosis courses. The study's findings and limits: Patients with multiple sclerosis recorded significantly lower normalized Chao1 diversity than controls, the study found. Comparison of patients with controls showed about 5 TRBV segments more frequent in patients, TRBV5-6, TRBV5-1 and TRBV20-1 among them.

Germline lookup yields CDR1 DFQATT and CDR2 SNEGSKA (reference sequence). Trimming removed 0 bases from V and 0 bases from J, with 14 bases in between. This CDR3 has 16 residues. Concerning this clonotype itself: Its antigen is not identified.

Unique molecular identifiers tagged the TCR beta cDNA libraries. TCRdb used MiXCR to reprocess the PCR reads, holding one entry per CDR3 protein. The data show hundreds of thousands of distinct CDR3 sequences, 25% to 30% seen once. The origin of this receptor is a girl aged 10 to 17 with multiple sclerosis. Material: blood. The V and J genes are TRBV20-1 and TRBJ1-1; the D is unclear. This chain's CDR3 is CSARDGLAGLNTEAFF. The CDR3 DNA reads as TGCAGTGCTAGAGATGGACTCGCAGGATTGAACACTGAAGCTTTCTTT.